This T cell receptor (beta chain) was found in a study of T cell changes during pregnancy in multiple sclerosis. Measured with immunoSEQ multiplex PCR; TCRdb has only the in-frame clones, and not every one. Seen here are around 78,000 clones, 91% observed once, and the top ten hold around 0.7%. V lost 1 base, J lost 2 bases, and 0 bases stayed unmatched. CDR3 length equals 15 residues. Germline V gene lookup returns CDR1 KGHSH and CDR2 LQKENI. The material was peripheral blood, obtained in the third trimester of pregnancy. The chain couples TRBV18 to TRBJ2-1; TRBD2 matches at 9 bases. This clonotype was obtained from a female donor in good health, enrolled as a control in a pregnancy study. The chain's CDR3 is CASSPQRGAYNEQFF. The CDR3 coding sequence is TGTGCCAGCTCACCACAGCGGGGGGCCTACAATGAGCAGTTCTTC.